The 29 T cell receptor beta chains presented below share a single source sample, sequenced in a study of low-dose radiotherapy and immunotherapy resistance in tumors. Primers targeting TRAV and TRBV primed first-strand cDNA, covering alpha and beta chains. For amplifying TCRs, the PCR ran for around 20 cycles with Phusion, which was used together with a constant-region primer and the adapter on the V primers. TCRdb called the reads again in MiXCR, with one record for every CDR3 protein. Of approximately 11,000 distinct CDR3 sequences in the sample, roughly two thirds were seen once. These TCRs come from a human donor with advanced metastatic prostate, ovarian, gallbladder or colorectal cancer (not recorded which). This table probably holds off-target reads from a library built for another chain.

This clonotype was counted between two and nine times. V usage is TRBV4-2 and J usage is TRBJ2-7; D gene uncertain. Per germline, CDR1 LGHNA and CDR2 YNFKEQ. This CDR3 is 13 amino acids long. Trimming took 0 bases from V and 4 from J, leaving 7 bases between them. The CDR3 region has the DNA TGTGCCAGCAGCCAAGATACCACGTACGAGCAGTACTTC. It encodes CASSQDTTYEQYF.

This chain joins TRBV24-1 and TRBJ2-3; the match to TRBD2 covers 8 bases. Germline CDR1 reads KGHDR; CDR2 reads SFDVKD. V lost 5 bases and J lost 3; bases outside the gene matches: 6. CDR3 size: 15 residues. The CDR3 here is CATSAAGGGTDTQYF. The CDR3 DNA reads TGTGCCACCAGTGCGGCGGGAGGTGGAACAGATACGCAGTATTTT.

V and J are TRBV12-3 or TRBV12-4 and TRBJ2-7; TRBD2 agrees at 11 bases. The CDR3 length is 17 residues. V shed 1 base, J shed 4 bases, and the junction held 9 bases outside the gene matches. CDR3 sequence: CASSLVSGRADQYEQYF. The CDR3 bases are TGTGCCAGCAGTTTAGTTAGCGGGAGGGCGGATCAGTACGAGCAGTACTTC.

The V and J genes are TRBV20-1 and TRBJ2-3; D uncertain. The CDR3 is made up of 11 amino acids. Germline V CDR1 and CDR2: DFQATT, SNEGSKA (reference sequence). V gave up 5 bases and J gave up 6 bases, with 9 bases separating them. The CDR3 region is CSALHRDTQYF. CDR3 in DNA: TGCAGTGCTCTTCATAGGGATACGCAGTATTTT.

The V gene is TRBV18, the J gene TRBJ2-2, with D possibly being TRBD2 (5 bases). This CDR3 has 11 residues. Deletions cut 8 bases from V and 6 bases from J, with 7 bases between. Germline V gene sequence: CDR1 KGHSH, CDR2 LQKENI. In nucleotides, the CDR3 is TGTGCCAGCCCGGGGTCCGGGGAGCTGTTTTTT. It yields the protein CASPGSGELFF.

Here the CDR3 reads CSVEEGCPTVNQPQHF. In nucleotides, the CDR3 is TGCAGCGTTGAAGAGGGGTGTCCAACCGTGAATCAGCCCCAGCATTTT. The genes are TRBV29-1 and TRBJ1-5; D gene uncertain. Germline V gene lookup returns CDR1 SQVTM and CDR2 ANQGSEA. CDR3 length: 16 amino acids. Trimming cost V 0 bases and J 4 bases, with 16 bases left between them.

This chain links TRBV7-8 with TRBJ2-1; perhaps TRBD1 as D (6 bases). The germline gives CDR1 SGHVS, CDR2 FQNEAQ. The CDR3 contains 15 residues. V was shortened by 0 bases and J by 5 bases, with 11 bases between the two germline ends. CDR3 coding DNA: TGTGCCAGCAGCTTAGCGGGCAGGGGCCACAATGAGCAGTTCTTC. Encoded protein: CASSLAGRGHNEQFF.

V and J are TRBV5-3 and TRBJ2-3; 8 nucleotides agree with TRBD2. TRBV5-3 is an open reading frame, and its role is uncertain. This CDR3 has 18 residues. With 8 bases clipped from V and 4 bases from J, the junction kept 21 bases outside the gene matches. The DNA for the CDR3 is TGTGCCAGCACCCATCTGAGCCCTGGGCGGGAGGACTCAGATACGCAGTATTTT. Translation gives CASTHLSPGREDSDTQYF.

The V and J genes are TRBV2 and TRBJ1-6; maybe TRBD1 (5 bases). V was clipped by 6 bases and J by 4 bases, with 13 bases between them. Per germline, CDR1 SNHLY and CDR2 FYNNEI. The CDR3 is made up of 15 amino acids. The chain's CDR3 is CASSPQGSYNSPLHF. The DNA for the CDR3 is TGTGCCAGCAGCCCCCAGGGCTCTTATAATTCACCCCTCCACTTT.

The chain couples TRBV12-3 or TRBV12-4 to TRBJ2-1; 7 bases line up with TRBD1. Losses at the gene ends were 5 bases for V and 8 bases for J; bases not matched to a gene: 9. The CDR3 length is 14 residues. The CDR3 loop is CASSLRDRDHEQFF. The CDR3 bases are TGTGCCAGCAGTCTCAGAGACAGGGACCATGAGCAGTTCTTC.

CDR3 sequence: CASYFRERGNQPQHF. CDR3 DNA: TGTGCCAGCTATTTCAGGGAGAGGGGCAATCAGCCCCAGCATTTT. V and J are TRBV6-6 and TRBJ1-5, with D perhaps TRBD1 (5 bases). The CDR3 is 15 amino acids. V was cut by 8 bases and J by 2 bases, with 16 bases left in between. Germline loops: CDR1 MNHNY, CDR2 SVGAGI (reference sequence).

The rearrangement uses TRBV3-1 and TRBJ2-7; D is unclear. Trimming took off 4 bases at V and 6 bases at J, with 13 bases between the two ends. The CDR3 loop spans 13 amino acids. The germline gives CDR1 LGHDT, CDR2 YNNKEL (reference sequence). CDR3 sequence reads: CASSPPLKCEQYF. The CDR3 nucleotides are TGTGCCAGCAGCCCCCCCTTGAAATGCGAGCAGTACTTC.

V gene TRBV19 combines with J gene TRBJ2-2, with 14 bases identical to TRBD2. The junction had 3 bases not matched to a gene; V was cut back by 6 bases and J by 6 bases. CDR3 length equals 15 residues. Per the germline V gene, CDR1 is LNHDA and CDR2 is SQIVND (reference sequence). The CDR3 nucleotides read TGTGCCAGTAGGGGACTAGCGGGAGACGCCGGGGAGCTGTTTTTT. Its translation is CASRGLAGDAGELFF.

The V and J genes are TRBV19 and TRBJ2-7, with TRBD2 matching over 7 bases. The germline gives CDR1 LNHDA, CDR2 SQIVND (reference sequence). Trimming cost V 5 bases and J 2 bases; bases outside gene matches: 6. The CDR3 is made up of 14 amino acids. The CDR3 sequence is CASSPTGGTYEQYF. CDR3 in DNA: TGTGCCAGTAGTCCTACGGGAGGTACCTACGAGCAGTACTTC. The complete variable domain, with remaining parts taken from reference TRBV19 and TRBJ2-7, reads DGGITQSPKYLFRKEGQNVTLSCEQNLNHDAMYWYRQDPGQGLRLIYYSQIVNDFQKGDIAEGYSVSREKKESFPLTVTSAQKNPTAFYLCASSPTGGTYEQYFGPGTRLTVT.

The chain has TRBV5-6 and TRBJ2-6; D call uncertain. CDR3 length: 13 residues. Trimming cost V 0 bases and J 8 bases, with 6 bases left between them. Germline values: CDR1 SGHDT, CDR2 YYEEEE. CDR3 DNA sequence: TGTGCCAGCAGCTTGGTCGGTTCCAACGTCCTGACTTTC. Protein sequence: CASSLVGSNVLTF.

The CDR3 DNA is TGTGCCAGCAGTGGGACTAGCGGGGTTCTCCTAGAGGAGACCCAGTACTTC. Encoded protein: CASSGTSGVLLEETQYF. The chain has TRBV25-1 and TRBJ2-5; TRBD2 matches 12 bases. The CDR3 runs 17 residues. From germline, CDR1 is MGHDK and CDR2 SYGVNS. With V trimmed by 4 bases and J by 5 bases, 11 bases remained unmatched.

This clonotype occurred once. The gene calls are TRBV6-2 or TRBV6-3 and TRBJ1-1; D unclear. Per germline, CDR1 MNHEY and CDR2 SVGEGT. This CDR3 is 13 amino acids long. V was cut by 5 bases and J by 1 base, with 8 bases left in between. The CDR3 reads CASSMARNTEAFF. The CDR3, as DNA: TGTGCCAGCAGTATGGCGCGGAACACTGAAGCTTTCTTT.

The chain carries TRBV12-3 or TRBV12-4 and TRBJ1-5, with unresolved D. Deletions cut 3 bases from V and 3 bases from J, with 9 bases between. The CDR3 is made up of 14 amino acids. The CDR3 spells CASSLTAPNQPQHF. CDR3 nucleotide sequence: TGTGCCAGCAGTTTGACGGCTCCCAATCAGCCCCAGCATTTT.

CDR3 sequence reads: CASSSRLNPYEQYF. CDR3 bases: TGTGCCAGCAGCTCCCGTCTAAATCCCTACGAGCAGTACTTC. J is TRBJ2-7 and V is TRBV3-1; no clear D. Trimming removed 5 bases at V and 2 bases at J, with 13 bases between. Germline CDR1 LGHDT, CDR2 YNNKEL (reference sequence). CDR3 size: 14 residues.

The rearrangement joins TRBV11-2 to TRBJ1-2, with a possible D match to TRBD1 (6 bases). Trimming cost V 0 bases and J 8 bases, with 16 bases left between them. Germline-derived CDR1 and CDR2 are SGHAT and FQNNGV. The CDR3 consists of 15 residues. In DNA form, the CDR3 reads TGTGCCAGCAGCTTAGAAGGTTGGGGGGCGCAGGGCTACACCTTC. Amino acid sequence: CASSLEGWGAQGYTF.

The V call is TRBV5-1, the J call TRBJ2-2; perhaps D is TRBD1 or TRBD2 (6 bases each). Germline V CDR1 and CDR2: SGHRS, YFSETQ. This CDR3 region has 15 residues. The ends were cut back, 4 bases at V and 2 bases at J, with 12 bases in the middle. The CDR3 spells CASSVGGLNTGELFF. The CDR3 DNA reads TGCGCCAGCAGCGTGGGGGGCCTTAACACCGGGGAGCTGTTTTTT.

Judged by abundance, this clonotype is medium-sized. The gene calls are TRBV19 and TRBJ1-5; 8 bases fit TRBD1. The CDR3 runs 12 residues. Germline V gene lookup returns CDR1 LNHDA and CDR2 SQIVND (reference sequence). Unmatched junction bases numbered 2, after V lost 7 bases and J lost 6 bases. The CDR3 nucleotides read TGTGCCAGTACAGGGGGCAGTCAGCCCCAGCATTTT. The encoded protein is CASTGGSQPQHF.

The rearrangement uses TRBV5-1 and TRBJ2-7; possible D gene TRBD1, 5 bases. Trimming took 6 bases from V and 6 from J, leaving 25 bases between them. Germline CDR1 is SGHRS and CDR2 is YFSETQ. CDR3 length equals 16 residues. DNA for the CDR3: TGCGCCAGCAACGATATTGCCAGGGATAGATCGGGCGAGCAGTACTTC. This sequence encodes CASNDIARDRSGEQYF.

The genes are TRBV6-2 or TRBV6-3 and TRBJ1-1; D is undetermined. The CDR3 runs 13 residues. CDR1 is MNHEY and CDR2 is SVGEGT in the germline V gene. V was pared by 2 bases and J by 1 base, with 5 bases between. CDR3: CASSYEGNTEAFF. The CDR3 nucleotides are TGTGCCAGCAGTTACGAGGGGAACACTGAAGCTTTCTTT.

The CDR3 reads CASSIAGETQYF. CDR3 sequence (DNA): TGTGCCAGTAGTATAGCAGGGGAGACCCAGTACTTC. V gene TRBV19 combines with J gene TRBJ2-5; possibly TRBD1 for D (5 bases). The germline V gene has CDR1 LNHDA and CDR2 SQIVND (reference sequence). Trimming pared 1 base from V and 5 bases from J, leaving 5 bases between. The CDR3 covers 12 residues.

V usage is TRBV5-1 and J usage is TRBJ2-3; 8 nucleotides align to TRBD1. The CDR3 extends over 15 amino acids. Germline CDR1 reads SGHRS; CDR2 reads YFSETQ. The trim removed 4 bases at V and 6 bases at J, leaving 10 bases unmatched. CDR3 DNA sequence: TGCGCCAGCAGCGGGGGGACAGGCGAGGCCGATACGCAGTATTTT. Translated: CASSGGTGEADTQYF.

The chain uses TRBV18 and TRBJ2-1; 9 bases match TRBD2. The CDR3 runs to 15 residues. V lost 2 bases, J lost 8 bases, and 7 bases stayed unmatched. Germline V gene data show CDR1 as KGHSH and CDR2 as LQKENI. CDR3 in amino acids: CASSPRAGGVDEQFF. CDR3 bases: TGTGCCAGCTCACCAAGAGCGGGAGGTGTAGATGAGCAGTTCTTC.

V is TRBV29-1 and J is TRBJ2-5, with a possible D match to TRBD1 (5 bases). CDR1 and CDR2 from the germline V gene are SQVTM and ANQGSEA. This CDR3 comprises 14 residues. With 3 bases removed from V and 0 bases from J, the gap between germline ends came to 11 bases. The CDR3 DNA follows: TGCAGCGTTGATAAGGGGATGTACCAAGAGACCCAGTACTTC. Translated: CSVDKGMYQETQYF.

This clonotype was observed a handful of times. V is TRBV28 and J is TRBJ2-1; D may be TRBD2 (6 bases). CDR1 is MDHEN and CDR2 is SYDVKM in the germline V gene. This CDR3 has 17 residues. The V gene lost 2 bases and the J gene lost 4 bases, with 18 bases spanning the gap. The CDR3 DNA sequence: TGTGCCAGCAGTTTAGGAGGGCGGCTAGCAGGGTACAATGAGCAGTTCTTC. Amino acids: CASSLGGRLAGYNEQFF.